The T cell receptor (beta chain) described here comes from a study of T cell responses to AZD1222 COVID-19 vaccine. Some clones are missing from TCRdb's copy, which holds only in-frame ones; the method was immunoSEQ multiplex PCR. This table holds about 69,000 clones, 83% found once. V lost 6 bases and J 5 bases, leaving 23 bases between the germline ends. The germline V gene encodes CDR1 MNHEY and CDR2 SMNVEV (reference sequence). The CDR3 loop spans 16 amino acids. The genes are TRBV27 and TRBJ2-7; weak D call: TRBD2 (6 bases). The clonotype was recovered from an adult who received the AZD1222 COVID-19 vaccine. This specimen consisted of peripheral blood, obtained 28 days after the second AZD1222 dose. The CDR3 sequence is CASRRYAEEGKNEQYF. DNA of the CDR3: TGTGCCAGCAGGCGGTACGCAGAGGAGGGGAAGAACGAGCAGTACTTC.